This paragraph reports one T cell receptor beta chain. The data were obtained in a study of T cells after yellow fever vaccination. A universal primer site and UMIs were added as TCR cDNA was made by 5'RACE template switching. TCRdb itself ran the 5' RACE reads through MiXCR, one entry per CDR3 protein. The data hold about 45,000 distinct CDR3 sequences, with 6% to 7% observed a single time. The CDR3 has 15 amino acids. Trimming took off 5 bases at V and 6 bases at J, with 20 bases between the two ends. Germline lookup yields CDR1 SQVTM and CDR2 ANQGSEA. The rearrangement links TRBV29-1 to TRBJ2-1; D possibly corresponds to TRBD2 (6 bases). This material consisted of CD8+ T cells not binding an NS4B(214-222) dextramer, sorted from PBMCs, taken 45 days after the yellow fever booster vaccination. The TCR comes from a man younger than 40 who received the YFV17D yellow fever vaccine. The CDR3 bases are TGCAGCGTTCCCCTGATAGCGGAGGGTACCAATGAGCAGTTCTTC. Translating gives CSVPLIAEGTNEQFF.